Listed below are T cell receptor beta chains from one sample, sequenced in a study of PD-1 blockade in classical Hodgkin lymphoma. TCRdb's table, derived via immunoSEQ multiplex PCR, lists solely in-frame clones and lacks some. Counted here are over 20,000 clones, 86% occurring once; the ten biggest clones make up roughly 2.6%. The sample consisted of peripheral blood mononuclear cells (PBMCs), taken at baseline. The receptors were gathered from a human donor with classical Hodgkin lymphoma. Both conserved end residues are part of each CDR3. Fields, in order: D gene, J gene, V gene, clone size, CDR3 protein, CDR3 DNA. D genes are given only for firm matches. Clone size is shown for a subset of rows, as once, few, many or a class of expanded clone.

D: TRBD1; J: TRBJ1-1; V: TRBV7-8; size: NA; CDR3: CASSLEGGAGRAFF; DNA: TGTGCCAGCAGCTTAGAAGGGGGCGCGGGAAGAGCTTTCTTT
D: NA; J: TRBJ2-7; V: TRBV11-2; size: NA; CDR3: CASSARSGGDEQYF; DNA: TGTGCCAGCAGCGCCCGATCCGGTGGCGACGAGCAGTACTTC
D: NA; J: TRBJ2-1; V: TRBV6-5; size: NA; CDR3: CASSLRELNEQFF; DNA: TGTGCCAGCAGTTTGAGGGAATTGAATGAGCAGTTCTTC
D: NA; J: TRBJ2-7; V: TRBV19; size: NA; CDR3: CASSIGRSYEQYF; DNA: TGTGCCAGTAGTATTGGAAGATCCTACGAGCAGTACTTC
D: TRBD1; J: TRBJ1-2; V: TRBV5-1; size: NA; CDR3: CASSTWTGSYGYTF; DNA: TGCGCCAGCAGCACCTGGACAGGGAGTTATGGCTACACCTTC
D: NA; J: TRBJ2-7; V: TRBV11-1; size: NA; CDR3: CASSLLQGGYEQYF; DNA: TGTGCCAGCAGCTTATTACAGGGCGGCTACGAGCAGTACTTC
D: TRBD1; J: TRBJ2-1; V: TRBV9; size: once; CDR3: CASSVARQGGHNEQFF; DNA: TGTGCCAGCAGCGTAGCGAGACAGGGGGGCCACAATGAGCAGTTCTTC
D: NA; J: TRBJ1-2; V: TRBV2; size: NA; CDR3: CASGPAEDYGYTF; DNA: TGTGCCAGCGGTCCAGCGGAAGACTATGGCTACACCTTC
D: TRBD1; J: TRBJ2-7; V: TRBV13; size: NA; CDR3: CASSSRQGAVGEQYF; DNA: TGTGCCAGCAGCTCCCGACAGGGGGCAGTTGGCGAGCAGTACTTC
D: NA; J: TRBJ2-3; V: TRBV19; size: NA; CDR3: CASRGGTGVATDTQYF; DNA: TGTGCCAGTAGGGGGGGGACAGGAGTGGCCACAGATACGCAGTATTTT
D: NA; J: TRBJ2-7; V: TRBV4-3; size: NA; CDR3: CASSQRGLRYYEQYF; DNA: TGCGCCAGCAGCCAAAGGGGACTCCGCTACTACGAGCAGTACTTC
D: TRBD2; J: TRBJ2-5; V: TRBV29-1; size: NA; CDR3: CSLKSLAGDLSGTQYF; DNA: TGCAGCCTTAAGTCTCTAGCGGGGGACCTCTCGGGGACCCAGTACTTC
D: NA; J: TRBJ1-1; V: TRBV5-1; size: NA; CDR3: CASSLVGGKWDQAAFF; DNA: TGCGCCAGCAGCTTGGTGGGGGGAAAGTGGGACCAGGCAGCTTTCTTT
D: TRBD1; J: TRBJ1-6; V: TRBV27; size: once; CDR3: CASSIEPRDRKSPLHF; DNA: TGTGCCAGCAGTATCGAACCACGGGACAGGAAGTCACCCCTCCACTTT
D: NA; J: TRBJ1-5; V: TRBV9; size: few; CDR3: CASSVWGNSNQPQHF; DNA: TGTGCCAGCAGCGTGTGGGGAAATAGCAATCAGCCCCAGCATTTT
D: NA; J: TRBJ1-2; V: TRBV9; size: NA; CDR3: CASSQTGNYGYTF; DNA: TGTGCCAGCAGCCAGACAGGAAACTATGGCTACACCTTC
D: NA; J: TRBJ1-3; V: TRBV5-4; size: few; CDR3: CASSFGGGSGNTIYF; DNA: TGTGCCAGCAGCTTCGGCGGTGGGTCTGGAAACACCATATATTTT
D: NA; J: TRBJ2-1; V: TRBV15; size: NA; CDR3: CATSRVWNEQFF; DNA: TGTGCCACCAGCAGAGTATGGAATGAGCAGTTCTTC
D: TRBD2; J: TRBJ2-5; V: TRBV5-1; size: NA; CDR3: CASSLALAGGQETQYF; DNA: TGCGCCAGCAGCTTGGCGCTAGCGGGGGGGCAAGAGACCCAGTACTTC
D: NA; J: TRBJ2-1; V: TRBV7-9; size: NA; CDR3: CASSIQQGGPDNEQFF; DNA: TGTGCCAGCAGCATACAACAGGGGGGGCCTGACAATGAGCAGTTCTTC
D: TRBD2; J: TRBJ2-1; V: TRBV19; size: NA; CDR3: CASTTSGGGGEQFF; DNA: TGTGCCAGTACCACTAGCGGGGGAGGCGGTGAGCAGTTCTTC
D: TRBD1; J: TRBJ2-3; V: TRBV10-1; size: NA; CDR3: CASSEVQGGDTQYF; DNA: TGCGCCAGCAGTGAAGTACAGGGGGGAGATACGCAGTATTTT
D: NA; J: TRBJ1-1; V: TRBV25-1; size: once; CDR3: CASSPTQLNTEAFF; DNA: TGTGCCAGTAGTCCCACCCAGCTGAACACTGAAGCTTTCTTT
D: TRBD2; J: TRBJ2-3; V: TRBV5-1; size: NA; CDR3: CASSLAGLAGVFTDTQYF; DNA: TGCGCCAGCAGCTTGGCCGGACTAGCGGGGGTGTTTACAGATACGCAGTATTTT
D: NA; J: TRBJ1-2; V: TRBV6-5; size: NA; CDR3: CASRSTGHGYTF; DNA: TGTGCCAGCAGATCAACAGGGCATGGCTACACCTTC
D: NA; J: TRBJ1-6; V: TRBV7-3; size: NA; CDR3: CASSMGIGSPLHF; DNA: TGTGCCAGTTCGATGGGCATCGGCTCACCCCTCCACTTT
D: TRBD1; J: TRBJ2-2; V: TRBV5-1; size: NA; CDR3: CASSLGWQGATGELFF; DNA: TGCGCCAGCAGCTTAGGATGGCAGGGGGCGACCGGGGAGCTGTTTTTT
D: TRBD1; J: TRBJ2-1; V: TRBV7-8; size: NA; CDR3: CASSPRDRENHNEQFF; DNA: TGTGCCAGCAGCCCCCGAGACAGGGAGAACCACAATGAGCAGTTCTTC
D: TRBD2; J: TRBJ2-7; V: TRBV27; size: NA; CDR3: CASSLLGGVYEQYF; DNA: TGTGCCAGCAGTCTACTGGGGGGGGTCTACGAGCAGTACTTC
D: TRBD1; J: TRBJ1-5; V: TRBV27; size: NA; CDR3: CASSLWGPGGQPQHF; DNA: TGTGCCAGCAGTTTATGGGGTCCAGGGGGACAGCCCCAGCATTTT
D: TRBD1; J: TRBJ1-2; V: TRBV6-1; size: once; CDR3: CASSGQPQGAYGYTF; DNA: TGTGCCAGCAGTGGACAACCTCAGGGGGCGTATGGCTACACCTTC
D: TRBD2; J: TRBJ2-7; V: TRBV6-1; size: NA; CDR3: CASSEWRGKPYEQYF; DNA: TGTGCCAGCAGTGAATGGCGGGGGAAACCCTACGAGCAGTACTTC
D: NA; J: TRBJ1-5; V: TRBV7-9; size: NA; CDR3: CASSFGHNQPQHF; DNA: TGTGCCAGCAGCTTCGGTCACAATCAGCCCCAGCATTTT
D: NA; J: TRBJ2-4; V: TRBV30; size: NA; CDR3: CAWSGGKNIQYF; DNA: TGTGCCTGGAGTGGAGGGAAGAACATTCAGTACTTC
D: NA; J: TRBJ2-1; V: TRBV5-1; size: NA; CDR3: CASSLDPGSSYNEQFF; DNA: TGCGCCAGCAGCTTGGACCCTGGGAGCTCCTACAATGAGCAGTTCTTC
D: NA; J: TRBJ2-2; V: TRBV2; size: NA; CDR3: CASVVVSGELFF; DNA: TGTGCCAGCGTCGTAGTTTCCGGGGAGCTGTTTTTT
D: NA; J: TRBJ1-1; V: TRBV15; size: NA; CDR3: CATSRGPESGTEAFF; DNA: TGTGCCACCAGCAGAGGTCCGGAAAGCGGGACTGAAGCTTTCTTT
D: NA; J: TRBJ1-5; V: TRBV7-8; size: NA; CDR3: CASSFLASNQPQHF; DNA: TGTGCCAGCAGCTTTCTAGCTAGCAATCAGCCCCAGCATTTT
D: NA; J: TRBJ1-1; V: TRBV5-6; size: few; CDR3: CASSPFVNTEAFF; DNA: TGTGCCAGCAGCCCGTTCGTGAACACTGAAGCTTTCTTT
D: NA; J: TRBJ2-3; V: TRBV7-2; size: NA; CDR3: CASSPHMDYQPTDTQYF; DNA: TGTGCCAGCAGCCCTCATATGGACTATCAGCCCACAGATACGCAGTATTTT
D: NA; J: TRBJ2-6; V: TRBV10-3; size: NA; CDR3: CAIEADSGANVLTF; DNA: TGTGCCATCGAGGCAGACTCTGGGGCCAACGTCCTGACTTTC
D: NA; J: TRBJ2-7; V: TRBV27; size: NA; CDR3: CASRSRETSYEQYF; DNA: TGTGCCAGCAGATCCCGGGAGACCTCCTACGAGCAGTACTTC
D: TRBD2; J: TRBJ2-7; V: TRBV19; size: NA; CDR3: CASSDSGGSYEQYF; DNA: TGTGCCAGTAGTGACAGCGGGGGATCCTACGAGCAGTACTTC
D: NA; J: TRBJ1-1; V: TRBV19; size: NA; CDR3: CASSPRWGNAEAFF; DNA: TGTGCCAGTAGTCCAAGGTGGGGGAACGCTGAAGCTTTCTTT
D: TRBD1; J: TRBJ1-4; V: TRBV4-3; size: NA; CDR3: CASSQMRDSEGSTNEKLFF; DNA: TGCGCCAGCAGCCAGATGCGGGACAGCGAAGGTTCGACTAATGAAAAACTGTTTTTT
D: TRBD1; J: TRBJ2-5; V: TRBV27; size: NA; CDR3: CASSLRQGKETQYF; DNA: TGTGCCAGCAGTTTGCGACAGGGGAAAGAGACCCAGTACTTC
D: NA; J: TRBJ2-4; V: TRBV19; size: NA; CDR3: CASSISSRDLAKNIQYF; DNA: TGTGCCAGTAGTATAAGTTCTCGGGACTTAGCCAAAAACATTCAGTACTTC
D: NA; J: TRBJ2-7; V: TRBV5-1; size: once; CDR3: CASSRGRSYEQYF; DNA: TGCGCCAGCAGCAGGGGTCGGTCCTACGAGCAGTACTTC
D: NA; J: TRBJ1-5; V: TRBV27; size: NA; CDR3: CASTTLGVNQPQHF; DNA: TGTGCCAGCACCACACTGGGGGTCAATCAGCCCCAGCATTTT
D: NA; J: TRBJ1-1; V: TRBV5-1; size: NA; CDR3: CASSLAGTGLNTEAFF; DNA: TGCGCCAGCAGCTTGGCTGGGACGGGACTGAACACTGAAGCTTTCTTT
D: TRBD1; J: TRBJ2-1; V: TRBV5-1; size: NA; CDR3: CASSLDTGGNEQFF; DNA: TGCGCCAGCAGCTTGGACACAGGGGGAAATGAGCAGTTCTTC
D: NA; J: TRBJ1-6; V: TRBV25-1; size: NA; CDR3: CASSDRGVYSPLHF; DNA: TGTGCCAGCAGTGACAGAGGGGTGTATTCACCCCTCCACTTT
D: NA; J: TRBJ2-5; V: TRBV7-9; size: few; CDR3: CASSLRTAQETQYF; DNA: TGTGCCAGCAGCTTACGGACAGCTCAAGAGACCCAGTACTTC
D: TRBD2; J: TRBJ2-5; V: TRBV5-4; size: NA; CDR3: CASSSGGTVPWETQYF; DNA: TGTGCCAGCAGCTCGGGGGGAACAGTGCCATGGGAGACCCAGTACTTC
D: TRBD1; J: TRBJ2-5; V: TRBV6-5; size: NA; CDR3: CASSYLTGQETQYF; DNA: TGTGCCAGCAGTTATTTGACAGGGCAAGAGACCCAGTACTTC
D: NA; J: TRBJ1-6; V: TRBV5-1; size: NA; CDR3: CASSLGGALTPLHF; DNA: TGCGCCAGCAGCTTGGGTGGGGCGCTTACACCCCTCCACTTT
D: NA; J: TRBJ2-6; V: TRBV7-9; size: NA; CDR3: CASSFQGISGANVLTF; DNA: TGTGCCAGCAGCTTTCAAGGGATCTCTGGGGCCAACGTCCTGACTTTC
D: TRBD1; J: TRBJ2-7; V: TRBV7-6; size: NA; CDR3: CASSNWGQGGIYEQYF; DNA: TGTGCCAGCAGCAATTGGGGACAGGGGGGAATCTACGAGCAGTACTTC
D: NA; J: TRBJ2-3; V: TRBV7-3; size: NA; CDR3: CASSFFGTSTDTQYF; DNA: TGTGCCAGCAGCTTCTTCGGCACTAGCACAGATACGCAGTATTTT